This passage covers 22 T cell receptor beta chains from one sample sequenced in a study of spatial heterogeneity in lung cancer. Study-level results: Counts of expanded intratumoral alpha and beta TCRs tracked tumor mutation counts.

Specified time point: sample taken at primary tumor resection. These TCRs are of unknown antigen specificity. TCRdb called the 5' RACE reads again in MiXCR, with one record for every CDR3 protein. Of 9,000 to 13,000 distinct CDR3 sequences listed, 6.5% to 8.5% were seen once; the top ten hold about 20%. The sequencing used lung tumor tissue, collected at surgery. These receptors were taken from a female donor with early-stage non-small cell lung cancer.

There are many counts of this clonotype. This beta chain turned up in a library designed for alpha chains; as an off-target read, its abundance says little. The chain recombines TRBV2 with TRBJ1-5, with D possibly matching TRBD1 (5 bases). CDR1 is SNHLY, CDR2 FYNNEI, per germline. This CDR3 has 12 amino acids. Trimming shortened V by 3 bases and J by 5 bases, and 5 bases separated the two germline ends. This CDR3 reads CASSDRDQPQHF. The CDR3 nucleotides read TGTGCCAGCAGTGACAGGGATCAGCCCCAGCATTTT.

This clonotype is classed as medium-sized. This beta chain is an off-target read within a library intended for alpha chains, so its frequency means little. V usage is TRBV10-2 and J usage is TRBJ2-3; D not certain. V lost 10 bases and J lost 6, with 17 bases in between. This CDR3 is built from 13 residues. Germline V lookup: CDR1 WSHSY, CDR2 SAAADI. The DNA of the CDR3 is TGCGCCACCTCGCACGACGTGGCGGATACGCAGTATTTT. Translated, it gives CATSHDVADTQYF.

In its sample, this clonotype was seen many times. The size of this beta chain means little, since it is a stray read in a library made for alpha chains. V and J are TRBV6-1 and TRBJ1-3; TRBD1 is a possible D gene (6 bases). The CDR3 length is 14 residues. The germline CDR1 and CDR2 sequences are MNHNS and SASEGT. V was clipped by 4 bases and J by 4 bases, with 11 bases between them. Here the CDR3 reads CASSASDRGNTIYF. The DNA for the CDR3 is TGTGCCAGCAGTGCTTCAGACAGGGGAAACACCATATATTTT.

Remarks on this clonotype: This beta chain is a stray read from a library made for alpha chains; its abundance is not meaningful. V gene TRBV29-1 combines with J gene TRBJ2-3; D is perhaps TRBD2 (5 bases). V gave up 3 bases and J gave up 2 bases, with 12 bases separating them. Per germline, CDR1 SQVTM and CDR2 ANQGSEA. The CDR3 contains 14 residues. CDR3 region: CSVEKAGLTDTQYF. Here the CDR3 DNA reads TGCAGCGTTGAGAAGGCCGGACTCACAGATACGCAGTATTTT.

This clonotype was counted ten times or more. A library made for alpha chains picked up this beta chain off target, so its size means little. The chain couples TRBV20-1 to TRBJ1-4, with D maybe TRBD1 (5 bases). V was cut by 6 bases and J by 5 bases, with 13 bases left in between. The germline V gene has CDR1 DFQATT and CDR2 SNEGSKA (reference sequence). CDR3 length: 13 residues. The CDR3 loop is CSARTPGNEKLFF. CDR3 bases: TGCAGTGCCCGGACACCAGGGAATGAAAAACTGTTTTTT.

This clonotype was counted ten times or more. Since it is a stray read in a library aimed at alpha chains, this beta chain has a size that is not meaningful. The J gene is TRBJ2-2, the V gene TRBV27; D tentatively reads TRBD1 or TRBD2 (5 bases each). CDR1 is MNHEY, CDR2 SMNVEV, per germline (reference sequence). This CDR3 is built from 16 residues. Trimming stripped 6 bases from V and 1 base from J, with 15 bases between. The DNA of the CDR3 is TGTGCCAGCAGCCCCGAGGGTAGGGGGAACACCGGGGAGCTGTTTTTT. Translation: CASSPEGRGNTGELFF.

This clonotype was seen ten or more times. Since the library was made to target alpha chains, this beta chain is a stray read and its abundance is not meaningful. The chain links TRBV3-1 to TRBJ2-1; 10 bases align to TRBD2. Looked up from germline, CDR1 is LGHDT and CDR2 is YNNKEL (reference sequence). V shed 1 base and J 5 bases; nucleotides not matched to a gene: 5. The CDR3 consists of 16 residues. CDR3 protein: CASSQAERGGDNEQFF. CDR3 nucleotides: TGTGCCAGCAGCCAAGCCGAGCGGGGGGGCGACAATGAGCAGTTCTTC.

At least ten counts were recorded for this clonotype. The library was prepared for alpha chains; this beta chain is a stray read, so its frequency means little. The chain joins TRBV12-2 to TRBJ2-3. TRBV12-2 is noted as a pseudogene. The CDR3 length is 17 residues. The CDR3: CASRLEPPKPDTDTQYF. CDR3 coding DNA: TGTGCAAGTCGCTTAGAGCCCCCAAAGCCGGACACAGATACGCAGTATTTT.

By proportion, this clonotype is medium-sized. The library was prepared for alpha chains; this beta chain is a stray read, so its frequency means little. The genes are TRBV7-2 and TRBJ1-5; TRBD1 might be the D (6 bases). V gave up 1 base and J gave up 4 bases, with 11 bases separating them. The CDR3 has 15 residues. In germline, CDR1 is SGHTA, CDR2 FQGNSA. The CDR3 sequence: CASSLDPGVNQPQHF. DNA of the CDR3: TGTGCCAGCAGCTTAGACCCAGGGGTAAATCAGCCCCAGCATTTT.

The sample holds a few counts of this clonotype. Because this beta chain is a stray read in a library intended to capture alpha chains, its abundance should not be given much weight. The chain recombines TRBV18 with TRBJ1-1; tentatively, D is TRBD1 (6 bases). The CDR3 runs to 17 residues. V was shortened by 0 bases and J by 4 bases, with 18 bases between the two germline ends. The V gene's germline CDR1 is KGHSH and CDR2 LQKENI. As DNA, the CDR3 is TGTGCCAGCTCACCACCAGGCGGTCCACAGGGCGGCACTGAAGCTTTCTTT. Protein: CASSPPGGPQGGTEAFF. The full variable domain, in which reference TRBV18 and TRBJ1-1 provide the parts outside the CDR3, is NAGVMQNPRHLVRRRGQEARLRCSPMKGHSHVYWYRQLPEEGLKFMVYLQKENIIDESGMPKERFSAEFPKEGPSILRIQQVVRGDSAAYFCASSPPGGPQGGTEAFFGQGTRLTVV.

This clonotype was observed at least ten times. The library was designed around alpha chains, so this beta chain is a stray read whose abundance carries little weight. The chain uses TRBV7-2 and TRBJ2-3, with TRBD1 identical over 8 bases. This CDR3 has 15 residues. Losses at the gene ends were 4 bases for V and 4 bases for J; bases not matched to a gene: 7. Germline V gene lookup returns CDR1 SGHTA and CDR2 FQGNSA. DNA of the CDR3: TGTGCCAGCAGCTACGACAGGGGTGCGGCAGATACGCAGTATTTT. Its translation: CASSYDRGAADTQYF.

This clonotype is labeled medium-sized (0.01 to 0.1%). The library was prepared for alpha chains; this beta chain is a stray read, so its frequency means little. V usage is TRBV20-1 and J usage is TRBJ2-7, with TRBD1 matching 10 bases. The ends lost 5 bases at V and 2 bases at J; junction bases unmatched: 9. This CDR3 comprises 15 residues. Per germline, CDR1 DFQATT and CDR2 SNEGSKA (reference sequence). The CDR3 DNA is TGCAGTGCTTTTGACCCGGGACAGGGGACCTACGAGCAGTACTTC. It yields the protein CSAFDPGQGTYEQYF.

This clonotype was found many times. This beta chain is a stray sequence in a library constructed for alpha chains; its clone size is not meaningful. This chain joins TRBV3-1 and TRBJ1-6, with unresolved D. The CDR3 length is 13 residues. Trimming removed 1 base from V and 6 bases from J, with 4 bases in between. Germline CDR1 reads LGHDT; CDR2 reads YNNKEL (reference sequence). The CDR3 spells CASSQGGNSPLHF. Written as DNA, the CDR3 is TGTGCCAGCAGCCAAGGAGGTAATTCACCCCTCCACTTT.

Points on this clonotype: This beta chain represents an off-target read in a library built for alpha chains; its size is of limited meaning. The chain combines TRBV14 with TRBJ1-2, with TRBD1 as a possible D gene (6 bases). The V end lost 4 bases, the J end lost 7 bases, and 19 bases lay between the germline ends. From germline, CDR1 is SGHDN and CDR2 FVKESK. The CDR3 has 15 residues. CDR3 sequence: CASSPLWLGAGGYTF. The CDR3 bases are TGTGCCAGCAGCCCCCTTTGGCTGGGGGCGGGTGGCTACACCTTC.

Judged by abundance, this clonotype is medium-sized (0.01 to 0.1%). Because this beta chain is a stray read in a library intended to capture alpha chains, its abundance should not be given much weight. The rearrangement links TRBV20-1 to TRBJ2-7; a possible D gene is TRBD2 (6 bases). V dropped 6 bases and J dropped 3 bases, with 9 bases sitting between them. This CDR3 is built from 11 residues. Germline V gene lookup returns CDR1 DFQATT and CDR2 SNEGSKA (reference sequence). CDR3 residues: CSATEGYEQYF. CDR3 DNA sequence: TGCAGTGCCACGGAGGGCTACGAGCAGTACTTC.

This clonotype was observed at least ten times. This beta chain lies outside the target of a library built for alpha chains; its clone size means little. The rearrangement links TRBV20-1 to TRBJ1-1; D is uncertain. The CDR3 is 15 amino acids. The germline V and J ends were trimmed by 5 bases and 1 base, with 17 bases remaining between them. From germline, CDR1 is DFQATT and CDR2 SNEGSKA (reference sequence). The CDR3 DNA is TGCAGTGCTGGCCCGCCGGTGAGCGGGAACACTGAAGCTTTCTTT. Translating it yields CSAGPPVSGNTEAFF.

This clonotype was seen at least ten times. Little can be read into the size of this beta chain, an off-target read in a library designed for alpha chains. V and J are TRBV24-1 and TRBJ2-3, with D possibly TRBD2 on 6 matching bases. CDR1 and CDR2 from the germline V gene are KGHDR and SFDVKD. V lost 4 bases and J lost 8, with 9 bases in between. This CDR3 has 12 residues. The CDR3 bases are TGTGCCACCAGTGAGTCCGGGAGTACGCAGTATTTT. Amino acid sequence: CATSESGSTQYF.

This clonotype is medium-sized (0.01 to 0.1%) within its sample. This beta chain was picked up by a library intended for alpha chains and is off target, so its count carries little meaning. The chain links TRBV20-1 to TRBJ2-7, with D possibly matching TRBD1 (6 bases). Germline V gene lookup returns CDR1 DFQATT and CDR2 SNEGSKA (reference sequence). Trimming took off 5 bases at V and 1 base at J, with 15 bases between the two ends. The CDR3 contains 14 residues. In DNA form, the CDR3 reads TGCAGTGCTGAGAGGGGGATGAATTCCTACGAGCAGTACTTC. Translation gives CSAERGMNSYEQYF.

This clonotype appeared many times. A library prepared for alpha chains yielded this beta chain as an off-target read; its size is of little meaning. The V and J genes are TRBV2 and TRBJ2-7; the match to TRBD1 covers 9 bases. J gave up 5 bases and V 4 bases, and 3 bases lay outside the gene matches. The CDR3 covers 13 residues. CDR1 and CDR2 from the germline V gene are SNHLY and FYNNEI. CDR3 amino acids: CASSATGGNEQYF. CDR3 bases: TGTGCCAGCAGTGCGACAGGGGGAAACGAGCAGTACTTC. Supplemented by reference TRBV2 and TRBJ2-7, the full variable domain reads EPEVTQTPSHQVTQMGQEVILRCVPISNHLYFYWYRQILGQKVEFLVSFYNNEISEKSEIFDDQFSVERPDGSNFTLKIRSTKLEDSAMYFCASSATGGNEQYFGPGTRLTVT.

In its sample, this clonotype was seen many times. Found in a library prepared for alpha chains, this beta chain is an off-target read, and its abundance has little meaning. The chain carries TRBV28 and TRBJ1-1, with D hard to call. Trimming pared 7 bases from V and 2 bases from J, leaving 11 bases between. This CDR3 comprises 13 residues. Germline V gene sequence: CDR1 MDHEN, CDR2 SYDVKM. Here the CDR3 reads CASIPLSNTEAFF. In nucleotides, the CDR3 is TGTGCCAGCATCCCTTTAAGCAACACTGAAGCTTTCTTT.

Within the sample, this clonotype is medium-sized. This beta chain turned up in a library designed for alpha chains; as an off-target read, its abundance says little. The gene calls are TRBV7-3 and TRBJ2-6; perhaps D is TRBD1 or TRBD2 (7 bases each). Germline values: CDR1 SGHTA, CDR2 FQGTGA. The V end was cut by 4 bases, the J end by 1 base, with 11 bases between. The CDR3 totals 16 residues. DNA for the CDR3: TGTGCCAGCAGCTGGGAGGGGGCGTCTGGGGCCAACGTCCTGACTTTC. Its translation: CASSWEGASGANVLTF.

A remark on this clonotype: As an off-target read in a library built for alpha chains, this beta chain has a frequency of little significance. The chain links TRBV29-1 to TRBJ1-1; no firm D call. V was clipped by 4 bases and J by 7 bases, with 16 bases between them. Germline-derived CDR1 and CDR2 are SQVTM and ANQGSEA. The CDR3 runs 13 residues. The CDR3 spells CSVVGRLESEAFF. The CDR3, as DNA: TGCAGCGTTGTAGGCAGGCTCGAGAGTGAAGCTTTCTTT.